One and the same sample provided the 3 T cell receptor beta chains below, sequenced in a study of cytomegalovirus exposure and HLA in healthy donors. PCR primers comprised 60 Vbeta and 13 Jbeta primers. Profiled with immunoSEQ multiplex PCR; TCRdb holds only in-frame clones, not every one. The sample lists roughly 110,000 clones; roughly 80% were seen once. The sequenced sample was PBMCs. These receptor sequences come from a man aged 30 to 45 in good health and CMV-seropositive.

The chain carries TRBV2 and TRBJ2-3; TRBD2 agrees at 13 bases. CDR1 and CDR2 from the germline V gene are SNHLY and FYNNEI. V shed 6 bases and J 2 bases; nucleotides not matched to a gene: 11. The CDR3 has 18 amino acids. This CDR3 reads CASSDILAGGPYTDTQYF. The CDR3 coding sequence is TGTGCCAGCAGCGATATACTAGCGGGAGGGCCCTACACAGATACGCAGTATTTT.

The chain combines TRBV19 with TRBJ2-7, with TRBD2 identical over 7 bases. V was pared by 4 bases and J by 4 bases, with 7 bases of the junction left unmatched. The CDR3 is 14 residues long. Per the germline V gene, CDR1 is LNHDA and CDR2 is SQIVND (reference sequence). CDR3 region: CASSSGLVRYEQYV. The CDR3 bases are TGTGCCAGTAGTAGTGGACTAGTAAGGTACGAGCAGTACGTC.

This clone appeared a few times. The chain combines TRBV6-5 with TRBJ2-5; 15 bases agree with TRBD2. The CDR3 spans 15 residues. Germline V gene lookup returns CDR1 MNHEY and CDR2 SVGAGI. Unmatched junction bases numbered 5, after V lost 8 bases and J lost 4 bases. CDR3 in DNA: TGTGCCAGCCGACTGGGACTAGCGGGAGGAGAGACCCAGTACTTC. Amino acids: CASRLGLAGGETQYF.